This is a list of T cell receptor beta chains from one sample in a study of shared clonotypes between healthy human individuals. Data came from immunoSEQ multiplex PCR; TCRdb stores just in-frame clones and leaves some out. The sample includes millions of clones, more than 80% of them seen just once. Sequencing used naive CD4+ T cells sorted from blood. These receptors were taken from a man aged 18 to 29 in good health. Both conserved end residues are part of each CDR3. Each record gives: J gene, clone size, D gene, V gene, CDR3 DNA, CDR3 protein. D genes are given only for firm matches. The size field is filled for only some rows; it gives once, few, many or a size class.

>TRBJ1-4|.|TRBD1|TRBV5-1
TGCGCCAGCAGCTTGAACAGGGGGCTATCTAATGAAAAACTGTTTTTT
CASSLNRGLSNEKLFF
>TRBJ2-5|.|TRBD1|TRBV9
TGTGCCAGCAGCTCCCCGGGACAGGGCTACCAAGAGACCCAGTACTTC
CASSSPGQGYQETQYF
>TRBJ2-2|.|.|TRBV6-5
TGTGCCAGCAGAAAGGATTACACCGGGGAGCTGTTTTTT
CASRKDYTGELFF
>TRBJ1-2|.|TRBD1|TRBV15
TGTGCCACCAGCACAGGGGGCTTGGGCTACACCTTC
CATSTGGLGYTF
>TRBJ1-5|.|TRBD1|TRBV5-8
TGTGCCAGCAGCTGGGGACAGGGGAATCAGCCCCAGCATTTT
CASSWGQGNQPQHF
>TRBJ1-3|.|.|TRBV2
TGTGCCAGCAGTACCGGACAGCCCTCTGGAAACACCATATATTTT
CASSTGQPSGNTIYF
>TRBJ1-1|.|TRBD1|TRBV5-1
TGCGCCAGCAGCTCACAAAGGGGGCGCACTGAAGCTTTCTTT
CASSSQRGRTEAFF
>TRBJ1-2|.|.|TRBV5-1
TGCGCCAGCAGCTTGGCCTCGGGGCTCGGCTACACCTTC
CASSLASGLGYTF
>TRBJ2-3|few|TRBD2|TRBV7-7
TGTGCTAGCAGCTTAGGTAGCGGGGGCACAGATACGCAGTATTTT
CASSLGSGGTDTQYF
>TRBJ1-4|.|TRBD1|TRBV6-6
TGTGCCAGCAGTTGGGGACAGGGCGGTAATGAAAAACTGTTTTTT
CASSWGQGGNEKLFF
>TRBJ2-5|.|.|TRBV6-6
TGTGCCAGCAGTTACACAGAGACCCAGTACTTC
CASSYTETQYF
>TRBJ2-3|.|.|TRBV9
TGTGCCAGTTCCCCCCCGACGGCCTTGGGCACAGATACGCAGTATTTT
CASSPPTALGTDTQYF
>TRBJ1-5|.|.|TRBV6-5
TGTGCCAGCAGTTACGGGGGGCTTAGCAATCAGCCCCAGCATTTT
CASSYGGLSNQPQHF
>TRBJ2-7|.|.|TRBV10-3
TGTGCCATCAGAAGGTCGGAGGGTGCCTACGAGCAGTACTTC
CAIRRSEGAYEQYF
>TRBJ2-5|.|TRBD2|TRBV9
TGTGCCAGCAGCGCCAGAGGGACTAGCGGGAGTAGGTTCGAAGAGACCCAGTACTTC
CASSARGTSGSRFEETQYF
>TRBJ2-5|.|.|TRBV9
TGTGCCAGCAGCCCCCAGGGGGAGACCCAGTACTTC
CASSPQGETQYF
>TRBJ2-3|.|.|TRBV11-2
TGTGCCAGCAGCTCCCCCTGGGGAGGGGGCAATACGCAGTATTTT
CASSSPWGGGNTQYF
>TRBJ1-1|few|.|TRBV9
TGTGCCAGCAGCGTAGGCCCAGTGCGAACTGAAGCTTTCTTT
CASSVGPVRTEAFF
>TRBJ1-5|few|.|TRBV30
TGTGCCTGGAGTGAGGTTGTTGGGGGGAGTCAGCCCCAGCATTTT
CAWSEVVGGSQPQHF
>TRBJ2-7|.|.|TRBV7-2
TGTGCCAGCAGCTTAGTTAGCGGACAAACCTACGAGCAGTACTTC
CASSLVSGQTYEQYF
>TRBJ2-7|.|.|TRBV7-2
TGTGCCAGCAGCTCTGGGACCGGAACCTACGAGCAGTACTTC
CASSSGTGTYEQYF
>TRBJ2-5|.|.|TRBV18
TGTGCCAGCTCACAAAGCCCGGGTGGGATCCAAGAGACCCAGTACTTC
CASSQSPGGIQETQYF
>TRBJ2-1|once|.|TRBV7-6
TGTGCCAGCAGCTCGGACAGTATAAATGAGCAGTTCTTC
CASSSDSINEQFF
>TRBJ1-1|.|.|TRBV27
TGTGCCAGCAGTACCCACCTTATGAACACTGAAGCTTTCTTT
CASSTHLMNTEAFF
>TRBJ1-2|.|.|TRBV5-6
TGTGCCAGCAGCGGCGTTTTGCCCCAGGGGAGCTACACCTTC
CASSGVLPQGSYTF
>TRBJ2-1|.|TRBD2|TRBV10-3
TGTGCCGCCGCGACTAGCGGGCCCCACAATGAGCAGTTCTTC
CAAATSGPHNEQFF
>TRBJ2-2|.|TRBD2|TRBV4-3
TGCGCCAGCAGCCAAGTCGGGGGGGCCGGGGAGCTGTTTTTT
CASSQVGGAGELFF
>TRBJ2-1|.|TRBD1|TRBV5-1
TGCGCCAGCAGCTTGGGACAGGGGAATTTGAATGAGCAGTTCTTC
CASSLGQGNLNEQFF
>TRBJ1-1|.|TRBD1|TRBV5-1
TGCGCCAGCAGCTTGGCCCAGGGGGCGCCGACTGAAGCTTTCTTT
CASSLAQGAPTEAFF
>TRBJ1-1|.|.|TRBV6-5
TGTGCCAGCAGTTCCCAGGACACTGAAGCTTTCTTT
CASSSQDTEAFF
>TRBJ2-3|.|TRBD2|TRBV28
TGTGCCAGCAGTTTCCCCTTCCTAGCGGGGGTCACAGATACGCAGTATTTT
CASSFPFLAGVTDTQYF
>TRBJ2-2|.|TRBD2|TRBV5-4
TGTGCCAGCAGCTTGGGAAACCAACTAGCGGGAGGCCCCGGGGAGCTGTTTTTT
CASSLGNQLAGGPGELFF
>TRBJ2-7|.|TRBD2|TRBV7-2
TGTGCCAGCAGCTCCTTAGCGGGAACCCCCTACGAGCAGTACTTC
CASSSLAGTPYEQYF
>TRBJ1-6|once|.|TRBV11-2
TGTGCCAGCAGCTTAACCGACAGCTTGAATTCACCCCTCCACTTT
CASSLTDSLNSPLHF
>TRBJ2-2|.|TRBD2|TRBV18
TGTGCCAGCTCACCACCGACTAGCGGCTACACCGGGGAGCTGTTTTTT
CASSPPTSGYTGELFF
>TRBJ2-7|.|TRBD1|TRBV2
TGTGCCAGCAGTGAAGTGACAGGGCTGCCCTACGAGCAGTACTTC
CASSEVTGLPYEQYF
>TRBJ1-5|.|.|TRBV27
TGTGCCAGCAGTGGGCGGGATAGCAATCAGCCCCAGCATTTT
CASSGRDSNQPQHF
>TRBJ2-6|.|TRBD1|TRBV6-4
TGTGCCAGCAGTCAGGCGGGACAGGACTCTGGGGCCAACGTCCTGACTTTC
CASSQAGQDSGANVLTF
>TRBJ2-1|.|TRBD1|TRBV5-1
TGCGCCAGCAGCCGGGGACAGAATAACTACAATGAGCAGTTCTTC
CASSRGQNNYNEQFF
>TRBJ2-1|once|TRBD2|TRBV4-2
TGTGCCAGCAGCCAATTAGTCAAGCGGGGGGGTACCCCAAATGAGCAGTTCTTC
CASSQLVKRGGTPNEQFF
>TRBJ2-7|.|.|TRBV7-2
TGTGCCAGCAGCTCGGCGGGACACTCCTCCTACGAGCAGTACTTC
CASSSAGHSSYEQYF
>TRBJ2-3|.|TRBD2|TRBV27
TGTGCCAGCAGTTTAGACGGACTAGCGGGAGAAAGTACAGATACGCAGTATTTT
CASSLDGLAGESTDTQYF
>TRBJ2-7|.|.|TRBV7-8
TGTGCCAGCAGCTTCCCACATCCCGGGGCCGAGCAGTACTTC
CASSFPHPGAEQYF